One sample yielded the 18 T cell receptor beta chains listed below, sequenced in a study of blood T cell repertoires in COVID-19. Sequencing used immunoSEQ multiplex PCR; TCRdb keeps in-frame clones, though not all of them. In the table there are about 210,000 clones, 85% of which are singletons. The sample taken for sequencing was peripheral blood. The receptors derive from a woman aged 70-85 years with COVID-19, enrolled during active disease.

This clone was found many times. The chain employs TRBV7-9 and TRBJ2-1; the D is unclear. The CDR3 runs 15 residues. Germline CDR1 and CDR2: SEHNR and FQNEAQ (reference sequence). V was pared by 2 bases and J by 0 bases, with 8 bases between. CDR3 sequence: CASSLLWSSYNEQFF. The CDR3, as DNA: TGTGCCAGCAGCTTACTGTGGAGCTCCTACAATGAGCAGTTCTTC.

The V gene is TRBV7-9, the J gene TRBJ1-1; 10 nucleotides align to TRBD1. V dropped 5 bases and J dropped 5; count of bases not matched to a gene: 8. The CDR3 is 15 amino acids. The germline V gene has CDR1 SEHNR and CDR2 FQNEAQ (reference sequence). Here the CDR3 reads CASSVPGTGATEAFF. The DNA of the CDR3 is TGTGCCAGCAGCGTACCCGGGACAGGGGCGACTGAAGCTTTCTTT.

The chain uses TRBV5-1 and TRBJ2-5, with D perhaps matching TRBD2 (7 bases). The CDR3 has 15 amino acids. Germline V gene sequence: CDR1 SGHRS, CDR2 YFSETQ. V was pared by 0 bases and J by 1 base, with 10 bases between. In DNA form, the CDR3 reads TGCGCCAGCAGCTTGGACAGGGAGGGCCAAGAGACCCAGTACTTC. This encodes CASSLDREGQETQYF.

This rearrangement joins TRBV3-1 (or the pseudogene TRBV3-2) to TRBJ2-6; D gene unclear. Trimming stripped 1 base from V and 0 bases from J, with 7 bases between. CDR1 is LGHDT and CDR2 is YNNKEL in the germline V gene (reference sequence). The CDR3 is 16 amino acids. CDR3 sequence (DNA): TGTGCCAGCAGCCAAGGAACAGCCTCTGGGGCCAACGTCCTGACTTTC. As protein: CASSQGTASGANVLTF.

V is TRBV7-9 and J is TRBJ1-6; TRBD1 agrees at 7 bases. V was pared by 10 bases and J by 7 bases, with 7 bases of the junction left unmatched. There are 13 residues in the CDR3. CDR1 and CDR2 (germline): SEHNR, FQNEAQ (reference sequence). As DNA, the CDR3 is TGTGCCACCGATAGGGACAGAAATTCACCCCTCCACTTT. Protein: CATDRDRNSPLHF. The variable domain in full, completed from reference TRBV7-9 and TRBJ1-6, reads DTGVSQNPRHKITKRGQNVTFRCDPISEHNRLYWYRQTLGQGPEFLTYFQNEAQLEKSRLLSDRFSAERPKGSFSTLEIQRTEQGDSAMYLCATDRDRNSPLHFGNGTRLTVT.

V gene TRBV3-1 (or the pseudogene TRBV3-2) combines with J gene TRBJ2-5, with 10 bases fitting TRBD2. The CDR3 contains 17 residues. Losses at the gene ends were 0 bases for V and 5 bases for J; bases not matched to a gene: 9. Germline V lookup: CDR1 LGHDT, CDR2 YNNKEL (reference sequence). In DNA form, the CDR3 reads TGTGCCAGCAGCCAAGATCTAGCGGGAGCCGTCAGGGAGACCCAGTACTTC. Encoded protein: CASSQDLAGAVRETQYF.

This chain uses TRBV9 with TRBJ2-7; 7 positions match TRBD1. The CDR3 contains 15 residues. Unmatched junction bases numbered 9, after V lost 4 bases and J lost 2 bases. From germline, CDR1 is SGDLS and CDR2 YYNGEE. CDR3 sequence reads: CASSPLGGGTYEQYF. Written as DNA, the CDR3 is TGTGCCAGCAGCCCTTTAGGGGGCGGTACCTACGAGCAGTACTTC.

The V call is TRBV6-5, the J call TRBJ1-2, with D possibly matching TRBD1 (6 bases). Germline loops: CDR1 MNHEY, CDR2 SVGAGI. Between the trimmed V and J ends, which lost 2 bases and 3 bases, there was a span of 16 bases. The CDR3 runs to 16 residues. The CDR3: CASSYTGGGAHYGYTF. CDR3 bases: TGTGCCAGCAGTTACACGGGGGGCGGGGCCCACTATGGCTACACCTTC.

This sequence joins TRBV18 and TRBJ1-5; a weak D match, TRBD1 (5 bases). V shed 3 bases and J shed 5 bases, with 8 bases lying between them. This CDR3 has 13 residues. Germline values: CDR1 KGHSH, CDR2 LQKENI. CDR3 in DNA: TGTGCCAGCTCACCTACGGGGGATCAGCCCCAGCATTTT. It codes for CASSPTGDQPQHF.

The V gene is TRBV19, the J gene TRBJ2-1; a possible D gene is TRBD2 (6 bases). Germline assignment: CDR1 LNHDA and CDR2 SQIVND (reference sequence). Trimming cost V 9 bases and J 3 bases, with 12 bases left between them. The CDR3 covers 13 residues. The CDR3, as DNA: TGTGCCAGCGGGACTCTCGGCTACAATGAGCAGTTCTTC. Residues: CASGTLGYNEQFF.

V is TRBV6-5 and J is TRBJ2-2, with TRBD1 identical over 9 bases. The CDR3 contains 14 residues. The germline V gene encodes CDR1 MNHEY and CDR2 SVGAGI. With V trimmed by 6 bases and J by 3 bases, 2 bases remained unmatched. CDR3 amino acids: CASRRTGDTGELFF. For the CDR3, the DNA is TGTGCCAGCAGAAGGACAGGGGACACCGGGGAGCTGTTTTTT.

J is TRBJ2-7 and V is TRBV5-1; possibly TRBD1 for D (5 bases). CDR1 and CDR2 from the germline V gene are SGHRS and YFSETQ. V shed 0 bases and J shed 1 base, with 8 bases lying between them. This CDR3 spans 14 amino acids. The CDR3: CASSLEPGSYEQYF. The CDR3 nucleotides are TGCGCCAGCAGCTTGGAGCCAGGGTCCTACGAGCAGTACTTC.

The chain has TRBV5-1 and TRBJ1-6, with unresolved D. The CDR3 extends over 13 amino acids. From germline, CDR1 is SGHRS and CDR2 YFSETQ. V was shortened by 0 bases and J by 9 bases, with 7 bases between the two germline ends. CDR3: CASSLAGGSPLHF. Here the CDR3 DNA reads TGCGCCAGCAGCTTGGCGGGAGGTTCACCCCTCCACTTT.

The chain uses TRBV5-1 and TRBJ1-4; 9 positions agree with TRBD1. The CDR3 extends over 14 amino acids. Germline V gene lookup returns CDR1 SGHRS and CDR2 YFSETQ. V trimming: 4 bases; J trimming: 8 bases; junction bases outside the gene matches: 6. CDR3 coding DNA: TGCGCCAGCAGCCAGGGGACAGGGAAAGAAAAACTGTTTTTT. It translates to CASSQGTGKEKLFF.

J is TRBJ1-1 and V is TRBV19; tentatively, D is TRBD1 (6 bases). The ends were cut back, 4 bases at V and 2 bases at J, with 23 bases in the middle. CDR3 length: 18 amino acids. The germline V gene encodes CDR1 LNHDA and CDR2 SQIVND (reference sequence). CDR3 DNA sequence: TGTGCCAGTAGTAGGCCGGATACCGGGACAAGGAAAAACACTGAAGCTTTCTTT. This gives the protein CASSRPDTGTRKNTEAFF.

The V and J genes are TRBV5-4 and TRBJ1-2; D is ambiguous. The germline V and J ends were trimmed by 3 bases and 4 bases, with 10 bases remaining between them. The CDR3 spans 13 residues. Germline V lookup: CDR1 SGHNT, CDR2 YYREEE (reference sequence). DNA for the CDR3: TGTGCCAGCAGCTCTACGACGGGCTATGGCTACACCTTC. Translation gives CASSSTTGYGYTF.

The CDR3 DNA follows: TGTGCCAGCAGTGGGACAGGGGTAAACTATGGCTACACCTTC. Translation: CASSGTGVNYGYTF. The rearrangement joins TRBV2 to TRBJ1-2; the match to TRBD1 covers 9 bases. The J segment lost 2 bases and the V segment lost 4 bases, leaving 2 bases of the junction unmatched. This CDR3 has 14 amino acids. Germline lookup yields CDR1 SNHLY and CDR2 FYNNEI.

The chain carries TRBV7-3 and TRBJ2-3; a possible D gene is TRBD2 (6 bases). This CDR3 comprises 21 residues. In germline, CDR1 is SGHTA, CDR2 FQGTGA. V shed 1 base and J shed 4 bases, with 30 bases lying between them. CDR3 sequence: CASSLIPLAGPNLKGADTQYF. CDR3 coding DNA: TGTGCCAGCAGCTTAATTCCCCTGGCGGGACCAAACCTAAAGGGCGCAGATACGCAGTATTTT. Filled out from reference TRBV7-3 and TRBJ2-3, the complete variable domain reads GAGVSQTPSNKVTEKGKYVELRCDPISGHTALYWYRQSLGQGPEFLIYFQGTGAADDSGLPNDRFFAVRPEGSVSTLKIQRTERGDSAVYLCASSLIPLAGPNLKGADTQYFGPGTRLTVL.